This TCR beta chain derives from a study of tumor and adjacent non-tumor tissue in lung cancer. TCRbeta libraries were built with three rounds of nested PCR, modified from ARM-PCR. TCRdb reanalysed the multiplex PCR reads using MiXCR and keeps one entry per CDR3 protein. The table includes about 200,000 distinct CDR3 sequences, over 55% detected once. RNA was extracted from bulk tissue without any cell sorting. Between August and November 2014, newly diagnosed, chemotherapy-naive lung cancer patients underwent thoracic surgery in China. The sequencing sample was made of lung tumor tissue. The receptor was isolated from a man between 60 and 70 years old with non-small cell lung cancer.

The CDR3 loop reads CASSLEFVGHGQYSAFF. CDR3 nucleotide sequence: TGTGCCAGCAGCTTAGAGTTTGTGGGACATGGGCAATATTCAGCTTTCTTT. The rearrangement uses TRBV11-3 and TRBJ1-1; tentatively, D is TRBD1 (6 bases). The V end lost 0 bases, the J end lost 10 bases, and 24 bases lay between the germline ends. The CDR3 runs to 17 residues. From germline, CDR1 is SGHNT and CDR2 YENEEA. The full variable domain, rest sourced from reference TRBV11-3 and TRBJ1-1, is EAGVVQSPRYKIIEKKQPVAFWCNPISGHNTLYWYLQNLGQGPELLIRYENEEAVDDSQLPKDRFSAERLKGVDSTLKIQPAELGDSAVYLCASSLEFVGHGQYSAFFGQGTRLTVV.